This is a list of T cell receptor beta chains from one sample in a study of regulatory T cells in long-lasting Graves disease. MiXCR, run by TCRdb on the multiplex PCR reads, gives a single entry per CDR3 protein. The profile shows about 530,000 distinct CDR3 sequences, more than 15% of them singletons. The same data also went into a second study, on T cells in Graves' hyperthyroidism and ophthalmopathy.

Sequenced material: peripheral blood mononuclear cells (PBMCs), taken at new diagnosis, from a patient treated with antithyroid drugs. All receptors derive from a woman aged 35-60 years with Graves disease. CDR3s include the opening cysteine and the closing phenylalanine or tryptophan. A D gene is named only where the DNA matches it firmly. Part of the rows lack a size; the others show once, few, many or a class for expanded clones.

CDR3 length,J gene,D gene,V gene,clone size,CDR3 DNA,CDR3 protein
17,TRBJ1-4,TRBD1,TRBV5-4,few,TGTGCCAGCAGCTCTTCAACAAACAGGGGACCTGCTGAAAAACTGTTTTTT,CASSSSTNRGPAEKLFF
17,TRBJ1-5,NA,TRBV7-9,few,TGTGCCAGCAGCCCAATTACGACGGACTATAGCAATCAGCCCCAGCATTTT,CASSPITTDYSNQPQHF
14,TRBJ1-6,TRBD1,TRBV7-2,NA,TGTCCCTTCGGGACAGGGACAGAACTTTCACCCCTCCACTTT,CPFGTGTELSPLHF
14,TRBJ2-7,NA,TRBV6-1,NA,TGTGCCACCCTCCTCGGCGGGCTTCGGTACGAGCAGTACTTC,CATLLGGLRYEQYF
13,TRBJ1-5,NA,TRBV5-4,NA,TGTGCCGGCAGCTTTGGCAGGAATCAGCCCCAGCATTTT,CAGSFGRNQPQHF
13,TRBJ1-1,NA,TRBV27,few,TGTGCCAGCAGTTTATCTGGATTAGGGGCGGCTTTCTTT,CASSLSGLGAAFF
14,TRBJ1-4,NA,TRBV6-1,NA,TGTGCCAGCAGGCGGGATCTAAAGCGGGAAAAACTGTTTTTT,CASRRDLKREKLFF
14,TRBJ2-2,NA,TRBV24-1,many,TGTGCCACCAGTGATGAGGATAGGACCGGGGAGCTGTTTTTT,CATSDEDRTGELFF
14,TRBJ2-2,NA,TRBV11-3,many,TGTGCCAGCAGCCCAGGGGTGAACACCGGGGAGCTGTTTTTT,CASSPGVNTGELFF
16,TRBJ2-5,TRBD1,TRBV7-9,many,TGTGCCAGCAGCAAAGCCGACAGGGGAGGTGGGGAGACCCAGTACTTC,CASSKADRGGGETQYF
14,TRBJ2-7,TRBD1,TRBV5-1,many,TGCGCCAGCAGCGGCCAAACAGGGGATGTCGAGCAGTACTTC,CASSGQTGDVEQYF
15,TRBJ2-7,NA,TRBV6-5,NA,TGTGCCAGCAGTTACTCTACTGCGGCCTCCTACGAGCAGTACTTC,CASSYSTAASYEQYF
15,TRBJ1-4,TRBD1,TRBV3-1,many,TGTGCCAGCAGCCAGACGACAGGGATTAATGAAAAACTGTTTTTT,CASSQTTGINEKLFF
14,TRBJ1-1,NA,TRBV7-8,many,TGTGCCAGCAGCTTATTAGCGGAGGGCACTGAAGCTTTCTTT,CASSLLAEGTEAFF
14,TRBJ1-1,NA,TRBV6-1,many,TGCGCCAGCAGTGAGTGGACGGTGAACACTGAAGCTTTCTTT,CASSEWTVNTEAFF
16,TRBJ1-1,NA,TRBV6-5,many,TGTGCCAGCAGTTCTCGGACGGATTACCTGAACACTGAAGCTTTCTTT,CASSSRTDYLNTEAFF
15,TRBJ1-3,NA,TRBV9,NA,TGTGCCAGCAGCGGTGGCAGCCCCGGAGGAAACACCATATATTTT,CASSGGSPGGNTIYF
17,TRBJ2-2,NA,TRBV11-3,few,TGTGCCAGCAGCTTAGATCTGTGGGGGCGATCTCCCGGGGAGCTGTTTTTT,CASSLDLWGRSPGELFF
15,TRBJ2-1,NA,TRBV20-1,many,TGCAGTGCTAGAGAGGGGACCGTGGGCGCCAATGAGCAGTTCTTC,CSAREGTVGANEQFF
15,TRBJ1-1,NA,TRBV5-1,NA,TGCGCCAGCAGCTTGGATGGGATTTCAGGCACTGAAGCTTTCTTT,CASSLDGISGTEAFF
13,TRBJ2-2,NA,TRBV2,NA,TGTGCCAGCAGTGACATCCGGGGCGGGGAGCTGTTTTTT,CASSDIRGGELFF
17,TRBJ2-1,NA,TRBV24-1,many,TGTGCCACCAGTGGCCTGGGGGCGGGGCCTGCCGACAATGAGCAGTTCTTC,CATSGLGAGPADNEQFF
16,TRBJ2-5,TRBD2,TRBV12-5,many,TGTGCTAGTGGTTTGTCGGGCGGGGGTGACCAAGAGACCCAGTACTTC,CASGLSGGGDQETQYF
15,TRBJ2-7,NA,TRBV5-5,NA,TGTGCCAGCAGCTTGGCGTGGGGGAAGGGCGACGAGCAGTACTTC,CASSLAWGKGDEQYF
15,TRBJ2-3,NA,TRBV7-6,NA,TGTGCCAGCAGCTTGACTACAGCCGGCACAGATACGCAGTATTTT,CASSLTTAGTDTQYF
13,TRBJ2-5,NA,TRBV20-1,NA,TGCAGTGCTGGTGTAGGGTACCAAGAGACCCAGTACTTC,CSAGVGYQETQYF
12,TRBJ2-1,NA,TRBV7-9,NA,TGTGCCAGCAGCTTAGGGTTTAATGAGCAGTTCTTC,CASSLGFNEQFF
12,TRBJ1-2,NA,TRBV29-1,NA,TGCAGCGCCCACGAAGGGTTGGGTGGCTACACCTTC,CSAHEGLGGYTF
14,TRBJ2-1,TRBD1,TRBV4-1,NA,TGCGCCAGCAGCCAAGTAAGGGGGCCCAACGAGCAGTTCTTC,CASSQVRGPNEQFF
15,TRBJ1-1,NA,TRBV5-1,NA,TGCGCCAGCAGCTTCCGGACGGGCCTGAACACTGAAGCTTTCTTT,CASSFRTGLNTEAFF
16,TRBJ1-2,NA,TRBV19,once,TGTGCCAGTAGTATGAGAGGGGGAGGACCGTCGGGGGGCTACACCTTC,CASSMRGGGPSGGYTF
14,TRBJ1-5,NA,TRBV5-8,NA,TGTGCCAGCAGCTTGGATCCCCGCACTGAGCCCCAGCATTTT,CASSLDPRTEPQHF
15,TRBJ2-5,TRBD2,TRBV30,many,TGTGCCTGGAGTGTGGGGGGGAGCCTCCAAGAGACCCAGTACTTC,CAWSVGGSLQETQYF
13,TRBJ2-7,NA,TRBV27,NA,TGTGCCAGCAGCGAACTCCAGGGCTACGAGCAGTACTTC,CASSELQGYEQYF
17,TRBJ2-2,NA,TRBV12-5,few,TGTGCTAGTGGTTTGGTACCCGGGACAAGTAACACCGGGGAGCTGTTTTTT,CASGLVPGTSNTGELFF
12,TRBJ2-2,NA,TRBV7-9,many,TGTGCCAGCAGTTTCGGTTCCGGGGAGCTGTTTTTT,CASSFGSGELFF
12,TRBJ2-7,TRBD2,TRBV5-1,many,TGCGCCAGCAGCAAAGCGGGGAAAGAGCAGTACTTC,CASSKAGKEQYF
14,TRBJ2-5,NA,TRBV3-1,many,TGTGCCAGCGGCTCCGACACATACGAAGAGACCCAGTACTTC,CASGSDTYEETQYF
15,TRBJ2-5,TRBD1,TRBV18,few,TGTGCCAGCTCACAGGGACAGGGGGCTGCAGAGACCCAGTACTTC,CASSQGQGAAETQYF
14,TRBJ2-7,NA,TRBV7-8,many,TGTGCCAGCAGCTCGGCCGGGGGCTCCTACGAGCAGTACTTC,CASSSAGGSYEQYF
16,TRBJ2-5,TRBD1,TRBV7-6,many,TGTGCCAGCACCACGGGGCAGGGGGTCCTCGGAGAGACCCAGTACTTC,CASTTGQGVLGETQYF
12,TRBJ2-3,NA,TRBV12-5,few,TGTGCTAGTGGCGATCGGAGAGATACGCAGTATTTT,CASGDRRDTQYF
12,TRBJ1-1,NA,TRBV2,many,TGTGCCAGCAGTGAAGAGGGGCTCCGAACTTTCTTT,CASSEEGLRTFF
13,TRBJ2-7,TRBD2,TRBV7-6,NA,TGTGCCAGCAGCCCTTCGGGGGGGGTCGAGCAGTACTTC,CASSPSGGVEQYF
17,TRBJ2-1,TRBD2,TRBV28,many,TGTGCCAGCAGTTTAGTGGGGGGGCTAGCGGGGTACAATGAGCAGTTCTTC,CASSLVGGLAGYNEQFF
16,TRBJ1-2,TRBD1,TRBV5-1,many,TGCGCCAGCAGCCCATGGACAGGGGGCGCCAACTATGGCTACACCTTC,CASSPWTGGANYGYTF
15,TRBJ1-4,NA,TRBV5-5,many,TGTGCCAGCAGGGGATTCGGGGATACGAATGAAAAACTGTTTTTT,CASRGFGDTNEKLFF
15,TRBJ1-5,NA,TRBV4-1,few,TGCGCCAGCAGCCAAGATCTAACGCCGGAGCAGCCCCAGCATTTT,CASSQDLTPEQPQHF
14,TRBJ1-1,NA,TRBV20-1,many,TGCAGTGCTAGCCATATCGACCTGAACACTGAAGCTTTCTTT,CSASHIDLNTEAFF
15,TRBJ1-5,TRBD1,TRBV6-1,many,TGTGCCAGCAGTGTCACAGGGGGTAGCAATCAGCCCCAGCATTTT,CASSVTGGSNQPQHF
18,TRBJ1-3,NA,TRBV12-3/TRBV12-4,many,TGTGCCAGCAGTTTATCGCCTTCGGGCCACTCGGTGGGAAACACCATATATTTT,CASSLSPSGHSVGNTIYF
16,TRBJ2-3,NA,TRBV5-1,many,TGCGCCAGCAGCTCTACCTCCAGACCGGGCACAGATACGCAGTATTTT,CASSSTSRPGTDTQYF
17,TRBJ1-5,NA,TRBV6-1,many,TGTGCCAGCAGTGAAAGTCTCGTAACCAGCCTCAATCAGCCCCAGCATTTT,CASSESLVTSLNQPQHF
15,TRBJ2-2,NA,TRBV28,many,TGTGCCAGCACCCACACTCACTCGAACACCGGGGAGCTGTTTTTT,CASTHTHSNTGELFF
17,TRBJ1-5,NA,TRBV20-1,many,TGCAGTGCTGCAAGGGACGGAATAACCCGTAGCAATCAGCCCCAGCATTTT,CSAARDGITRSNQPQHF